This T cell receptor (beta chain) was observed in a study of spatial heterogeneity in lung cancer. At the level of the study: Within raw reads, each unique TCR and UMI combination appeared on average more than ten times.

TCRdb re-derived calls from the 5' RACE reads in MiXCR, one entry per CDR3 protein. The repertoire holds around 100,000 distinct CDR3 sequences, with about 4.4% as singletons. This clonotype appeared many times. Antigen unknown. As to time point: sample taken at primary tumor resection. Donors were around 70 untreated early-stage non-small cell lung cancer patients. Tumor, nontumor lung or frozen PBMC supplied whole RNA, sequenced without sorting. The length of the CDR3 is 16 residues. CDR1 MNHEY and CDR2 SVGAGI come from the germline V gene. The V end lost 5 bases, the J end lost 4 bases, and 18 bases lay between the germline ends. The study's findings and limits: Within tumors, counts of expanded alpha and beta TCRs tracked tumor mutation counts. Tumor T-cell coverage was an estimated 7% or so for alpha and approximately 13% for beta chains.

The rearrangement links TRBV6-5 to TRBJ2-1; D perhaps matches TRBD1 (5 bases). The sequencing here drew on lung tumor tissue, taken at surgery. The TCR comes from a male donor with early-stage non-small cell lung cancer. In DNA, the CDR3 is TGTGCCAGCAGTACCGATGGACATAGAGGATACAATGAGCAGTTCTTC. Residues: CASSTDGHRGYNEQFF.